A single sample is the source of the 7 T cell receptor beta chains below, sequenced in a study of blood T cells in healthy people across ages. Together with a sample-barcoded 5' primer, a J-beta primer mix was included in a second PCR lasting roughly 6 to 12 cycles. TCRdb fed the 5' RACE reads into MiXCR, producing one record per CDR3 protein. The sample carries 600,000 to 1,000,000 distinct CDR3 sequences, roughly 25% recorded once. These same records also appear under a second study, on T cells of mothers and their children.

What was sequenced was blood. These receptors were collected from a boy younger than 18 in good health.

The CDR3 DNA sequence: TGCGCCAGCAGCTCCGGGACAGGGGGAATCTATGGCTACACCTTC. Encoded protein: CASSSGTGGIYGYTF. V usage is TRBV5-1 and J usage is TRBJ1-2; 11 bases fit TRBD1. This CDR3 has 15 amino acids. V shed 3 bases, J shed 4 bases, and the junction held 5 bases outside the gene matches. The germline CDR1 and CDR2 sequences are SGHRS and YFSETQ. The full variable domain, completed using reference TRBV5-1 and TRBJ1-2, is KAGVTQTPRYLIKTRGQQVTLSCSPISGHRSVSWYQQTPGQGLQFLFEYFSETQRNKGNFPGRFSGRQFSNSRSEMNVSTLELGDSALYLCASSSGTGGIYGYTFGSGTRLTVV.

The CDR3: CASSPGGQGNYGYTF. The CDR3 bases are TGTGCCAGCAGTCCAGGGGGACAGGGGAACTATGGCTACACCTTC. The V and J genes are TRBV12-3 or TRBV12-4 and TRBJ1-2, with 10 bases matching TRBD1. CDR3 length equals 15 residues. Trimming at V came to 5 bases and at J to 2 bases, leaving 5 bases not matched to a gene.

This clonotype was counted a few times. The V call is TRBV7-6, the J call TRBJ2-6; tentative D call: TRBD1 (5 bases). Germline V lookup: CDR1 SGHVS, CDR2 FNYEAQ. This CDR3 region has 17 residues. The V end lost 5 bases, the J end lost 0 bases, and 14 bases lay between the germline ends. CDR3 sequence (DNA): TGTGCCAGCAGCGTGGAAGGGGCCCACTCTGGGGCCAACGTCCTGACTTTC. Amino acids: CASSVEGAHSGANVLTF.

This clonotype has just a few counts. CDR3 in DNA: TGTGCCACCAGCAGAGATGGGCCGGGCTACGAGCAGTACTTC. Its protein is CATSRDGPGYEQYF. The chain joins TRBV15 to TRBJ2-5; no definite D call. With the DNA end fitting TRBJ2-7 better, the J assignment may be wrong. The CDR3 is made up of 14 amino acids. Germline CDR1 and CDR2: LNHNV and YYDKDF (reference sequence).

CDR3 nucleotide sequence: TGCGCCAGCAGCCAATGGGATACCTACAATGAGCAGTTCTTC. This codes for CASSQWDTYNEQFF. The chain couples TRBV5-1 to TRBJ2-5, with unresolved D. With the DNA end fitting TRBJ2-1 better, the J assignment may be wrong. The V gene's germline CDR1 is SGHRS and CDR2 YFSETQ. The CDR3 has 14 residues.

This clonotype was seen only a few times. This chain joins TRBV6-5 and TRBJ2-7; tentative D call: TRBD1 (6 bases). Germline CDR1 is MNHEY and CDR2 is SVGAGI. V was trimmed by 0 bases and J by 0 bases, leaving 12 bases between them. This CDR3 region has 16 residues. The CDR3 protein is CASSYSSGAISYEQYF. In DNA, the CDR3 is TGTGCCAGCAGTTACTCTTCAGGGGCGATCTCCTACGAGCAGTACTTC.

This clonotype was seen only once. At one boundary the junction diverges from the germline segment, which might be a read error. The chain joins TRBV5-1 to TRBJ2-1; 12 nucleotides match TRBD2. This CDR3 region has 17 residues. Germline V gene data show CDR1 as SGHRS and CDR2 as YFSETQ. The CDR3 spells CASSSWTSGASYNDQFF. For the CDR3, the DNA is TGCGCCAGCAGCTCGTGGACTAGCGGGGCATCCTACAATGACCAGTTCTTC.